The present T cell receptor (beta chain) was sequenced within a study of T cell repertoires in cytomegalovirus infection. Study-level information: CMV infection and matching HLA type were both indicated by public TCR beta signatures. Study-wide findings and caveats: Pooled public TCR beta family frequency picked out CMV carriers with the relevant HLA.

On this clonotype itself: What it binds is unknown.

From the reads, TCRdb called clonotypes with MiXCR, one entry per CDR3 protein. Among over 250,000 distinct CDR3 sequences listed, 25% were seen once. Germline V gene sequence: CDR1 MNHNS, CDR2 SASEGT. There are 15 residues in the CDR3. The ends were cut back, 1 base at V and 4 bases at J, with 8 bases in the middle. The sequenced sample consisted of PBMCs. The TCR originated in a human donor in good health (CMV status not recorded). Some clones in this sample may be carry-over from other donors' samples. This chain connects TRBV6-1 to TRBJ2-6, with D perhaps TRBD1 (5 bases). The CDR3 DNA is TGTGCCAGCAGTGAAGAAGGGGTGGGGGCCAACGTCCTGACTTTC. Amino acids: CASSEEGVGANVLTF.